This is a list of T cell receptor beta chains from one sample in a study of cytotoxic CD8 clonotypes in ibrutinib-treated CLL. This table comes from immunoSEQ multiplex PCR, and its TCRdb copy is limited to in-frame clones, with some not included. The table has 150,000 to 200,000 clones, nearly 90% seen once. The specimen was PBMCs, collected at disease progression, from a patient treated with ibrutinib. The source is a human donor with chronic lymphocytic leukemia. The CDR3 runs from the conserved cysteine through the conserved F or W. A D gene is named only where the DNA matches it firmly. Clone sizes are given selectively: once, few, many, or a class where the clone is expanded.

d_gene	j_gene	abundance	v_gene	CDR3aa	CDR3nt
-	TRBJ1-1	-	TRBV19	CASSIGLNSASNTEAFF	TGTGCCAGTAGTATTGGACTGAATTCGGCATCCAACACTGAAGCTTTCTTT
TRBD1	TRBJ2-7	-	TRBV19	CASSIGQGVQQYF	TGTGCCAGTAGTATAGGACAGGGGGTCCAGCAGTACTTC
-	TRBJ1-2	many	TRBV5-8	CASSSPGKNYGYTF	TGTGCCAGCAGCTCGCCGGGGAAAAACTATGGCTACACCTTC
TRBD1	TRBJ2-6	once	TRBV19	CASSQTGQGTGRANVLTF	TGTGCCAGTAGCCAAACGGGACAGGGAACCGGAAGGGCCAACGTCCTGACTTTC
TRBD1	TRBJ1-3	-	TRBV2	CASSETRTGGAKAGNTIYF	TGTGCCAGCAGTGAAACTCGGACAGGGGGAGCTAAGGCTGGAAACACCATATATTTT
TRBD1	TRBJ2-1	-	TRBV30	CAWSDGSGGSYNEQFF	TGTGCCTGGAGTGACGGTTCAGGGGGTTCCTACAATGAGCAGTTCTTC
-	TRBJ1-1	-	TRBV5-1	CASSLAGRKNTEAFF	TGCGCCAGCAGCTTGGCTGGCAGGAAGAACACTGAAGCTTTCTTT
-	TRBJ1-2	few	TRBV2	CASSRQVEVGYTF	TGTGCCAGCAGTAGACAGGTAGAGGTTGGCTACACCTTC
-	TRBJ1-2	-	TRBV4-3	CASSQDLGRDYGYTF	TGCGCCAGCAGCCAAGATTTGGGCAGGGACTATGGCTACACCTTC
-	TRBJ2-2	-	TRBV7-9	CASSLGTDTGELFF	TGTGCCAGCAGCTTGGGGACGGACACCGGGGAGCTGTTTTTT
TRBD1	TRBJ2-1	-	TRBV29-1	CSGRHTGGWSYNEQFF	TGCAGCGGGCGCCATACAGGGGGCTGGTCCTACAATGAGCAGTTCTTC
TRBD1	TRBJ2-7	-	TRBV6-6	CASSYSGQGKYEQYF	TGTGCCAGCAGTTACTCGGGACAGGGAAAGTACGAGCAGTACTTC
-	TRBJ1-1	-	TRBV30	CAWSPHGVGDTEAFF	TGTGCCTGGAGTCCCCACGGGGTGGGGGACACTGAAGCTTTCTTT
-	TRBJ1-2	-	TRBV19	CASSIQDKGPYGYTF	TGTGCCAGTAGTATTCAGGACAAGGGGCCTTACGGCTACACCTTC
-	TRBJ2-2	-	TRBV28	CASSSVTGELFF	TGTGCCAGCAGTTCAGTGACCGGGGAGCTGTTTTTT
-	TRBJ1-2	-	TRBV19	CASSKKNNWGNNYGYTF	TGTGCCAGTAGTAAGAAAAATAATTGGGGCAACAACTATGGCTACACCTTC
-	TRBJ2-7	-	TRBV27	CASSFLPVVYEQYF	TGTGCCAGCAGTTTTTTGCCCGTTGTCTACGAGCAGTACTTC
-	TRBJ1-2	-	TRBV15	CATSRERTVAYGYTF	TGTGCCACCAGCAGAGAAAGGACGGTAGCCTATGGCTACACCTTC
TRBD2	TRBJ2-5	-	TRBV4-3	CASSQEWSLAGQETQYF	TGCGCCAGCAGCCAAGAATGGAGCCTAGCGGGGCAAGAGACCCAGTACTTC
-	TRBJ1-2	-	TRBV5-1	CASSFDNGGYGYTF	TGCGCCAGCAGCTTTGATAACGGAGGCTATGGCTACACCTTC
TRBD1	TRBJ2-7	-	TRBV28	CASRGTGTGNHEQYF	TGTGCCAGCAGGGGGACCGGGACAGGGAACCACGAGCAGTACTTC
-	TRBJ2-1	once	TRBV6-6	CASHSAQRRLDGEQFF	TGTGCCAGCCACTCCGCCCAGAGGAGGCTTGATGGTGAGCAGTTCTTC
-	TRBJ2-2	-	TRBV5-1	CASSLGWGGELFF	TGCGCCAGCAGCTTAGGTTGGGGCGGGGAGCTGTTTTTT
TRBD2	TRBJ2-2	-	TRBV10-3	CAISEPQTSLNTGELFF	TGTGCCATCAGTGAGCCCCAGACTAGCTTAAACACCGGGGAGCTGTTTTTT
-	TRBJ1-5	-	TRBV6-1	CASSEWKSNQPQHF	TGTGCCAGCAGTGAATGGAAGAGCAATCAGCCCCAGCATTTT
-	TRBJ1-2	-	TRBV7-9	CASIRSGADGYTF	TGTGCCAGCATCCGTTCGGGGGCAGATGGCTACACCTTC
TRBD1	TRBJ1-3	-	TRBV5-4	CASSYWEGGPGNTIYF	TGTGCCAGCAGCTACTGGGAAGGGGGCCCTGGAAACACCATATATTTT
-	TRBJ1-4	once	TRBV5-1	CASSLRGANEKLFF	TGCGCCAGCAGCTTGAGGGGGGCTAATGAAAAACTGTTTTTT
-	TRBJ2-3	once	TRBV6-5	CASSYRGGTDTQYF	TGTGCCAGCAGTTACCGTGGGGGCACAGATACGCAGTATTTT
-	TRBJ2-5	-	TRBV29-1	CSVEGTGRTQYF	TGCAGCGTTGAAGGAACCGGGAGGACCCAGTACTTC